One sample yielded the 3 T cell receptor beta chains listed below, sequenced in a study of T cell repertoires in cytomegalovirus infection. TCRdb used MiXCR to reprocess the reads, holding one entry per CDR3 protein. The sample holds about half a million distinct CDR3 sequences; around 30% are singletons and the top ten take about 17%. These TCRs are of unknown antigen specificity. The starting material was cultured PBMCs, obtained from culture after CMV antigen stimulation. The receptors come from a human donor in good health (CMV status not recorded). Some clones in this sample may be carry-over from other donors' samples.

CDR3 in amino acids: CASRAGYTDTQYF. Written as DNA, the CDR3 is TGTGCCAGCAGGGCCGGCTACACAGATACGCAGTATTTT. The rearrangement joins TRBV27 to TRBJ2-3, with D hard to call. The V gene's germline CDR1 is MNHEY and CDR2 SMNVEV (reference sequence). Trimming shortened V by 6 bases and J by 2 bases, and 9 bases separated the two germline ends. The CDR3 extends over 13 amino acids.

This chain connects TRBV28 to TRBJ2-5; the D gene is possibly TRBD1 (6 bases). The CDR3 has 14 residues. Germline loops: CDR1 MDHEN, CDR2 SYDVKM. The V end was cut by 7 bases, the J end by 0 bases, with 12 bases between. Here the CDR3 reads CASIAGAYQETQYF. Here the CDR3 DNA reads TGTGCCAGCATAGCAGGGGCTTACCAAGAGACCCAGTACTTC.

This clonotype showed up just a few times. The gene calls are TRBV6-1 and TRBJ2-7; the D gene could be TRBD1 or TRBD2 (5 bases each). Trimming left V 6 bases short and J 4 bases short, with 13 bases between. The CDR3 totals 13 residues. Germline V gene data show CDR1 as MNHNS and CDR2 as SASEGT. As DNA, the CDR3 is TGTGCCAGCAGATCGGGACCAACTTACGAGCAGTACTTC. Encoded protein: CASRSGPTYEQYF.